This T cell receptor beta chain was sequenced during a study of blood T cell repertoires in COVID-19. About the study: Material from acute and convalescent COVID-19 was sourced from the United States, Italy and Spain. PBMCs, B-cell-depleted T cells, or T cells were the source of the cDNA or gDNA that made up the material.

Original processing notes: Quantification of nucleated cells was approximated via reference gene primer amplification. Clones were read by immunoSEQ multiplex PCR, and TCRdb kept only the in-frame ones, dropping some. That table is the source of V, J and clone size, and D and trimming were worked out from the DNA. The sample consists of fewer than 150,000 clones, around 76% of them appearing once. CDR3 length equals 15 residues. From germline, CDR1 is LGHNA and CDR2 YNFKEQ. The V and J ends lost 0 bases and 9 bases, in that order; junction bases with no gene match: 8. The clonotype originates from a man aged 70-80 years with acute or convalescent COVID-19. Input material: peripheral blood. V usage is TRBV4-2 and J usage is TRBJ1-5; 7 bases fit TRBD1. The CDR3 DNA follows: TGTGCCAGCAGCCAAGATTGGAGGGGGCGGTGGCCCCAGCATTTT. It encodes CASSQDWRGRWPQHF.